This T cell receptor beta chain was profiled in a study of blood T cell repertoires in COVID-19. For the study at large: COVID-19 samples collected from the United States, Italy and Spain covered acute and convalescent phases. T cells, B-cell-depleted T cells, or PBMCs supplied cDNA or gDNA.

The CDR3 is 14 residues long. Looked up from germline, CDR1 is SGHRS and CDR2 is YFSETQ. V was trimmed by 1 base and J by 6 bases, leaving 11 bases between them. The authors' processing: Reference gene primer amplification gave estimated nucleated cell counts. Profiled with immunoSEQ multiplex PCR; TCRdb holds only in-frame clones, not every one. The V and J calls and clone size come from that table; D and trimming were worked out from the DNA. The sample records about 120,000 clones, under 95% being singletons. The rearrangement uses TRBV5-1 and TRBJ2-1, with D perhaps TRBD1 (6 bases). This sequence originates from a man aged 50 or older with active COVID-19. Input material: peripheral blood. CDR3 DNA sequence: TGCGCCAGCAGCTTGCAGGGGCCACTCAATGAGCAGTTCTTC. Protein product: CASSLQGPLNEQFF.